Presented here are 9 T cell receptor beta chains from one specimen sequenced in a study of blood T cell repertoires in COVID-19. The data were produced by immunoSEQ multiplex PCR, yet TCRdb's version contains in-frame clones alone and is incomplete. There are about 240,000 clones in the sample; around three quarters occur only once, and around 3.2% lies in the top ten. Sample: peripheral blood. These TCRs come from a woman older than 75 with acute or convalescent COVID-19.

This clone was counted at least ten times. The chain employs TRBV6-4 and TRBJ1-1, with a weak D call TRBD1 (5 bases). Germline assignment: CDR1 MRHNA and CDR2 SNTAGT. CDR3 size: 17 residues. Trimming cost V 3 bases and J 5 bases, with 22 bases left between them. The CDR3 nucleotides are TGTGCCAGCAGTGAAGGGGTGAGGGAGGGGCTCCGAACTGAAGCTTTCTTT. Translation: CASSEGVREGLRTEAFF.

V gene TRBV3-1 (or the pseudogene TRBV3-2) combines with J gene TRBJ2-1; a possible D gene is TRBD2 (6 bases). Germline values: CDR1 LGHDT, CDR2 YNNKEL (reference sequence). CDR3 length equals 12 residues. V was trimmed by 0 bases and J by 10 bases, leaving 7 bases between them. Written as DNA, the CDR3 is TGTGCCAGCAGCCAAGAAGGAGGGGAGCAGTTCTTC. Translation: CASSQEGGEQFF.

This chain uses TRBV6-2 or TRBV6-3 with TRBJ1-1; a weak D match, TRBD1 (5 bases). With 4 bases removed from V and 0 bases from J, the gap between germline ends came to 12 bases. This CDR3 contains 15 residues. The germline gives CDR1 MNHEY, CDR2 SVGEGT. CDR3 loop: CASSWGGWMNTEAFF. The CDR3 nucleotides are TGTGCCAGCAGTTGGGGGGGTTGGATGAACACTGAAGCTTTCTTT.

For the CDR3, the DNA is TGTGCCAGCAGGGATCCGGACAGGGCAAACTATGGCTACACCTTC. Protein sequence: CASRDPDRANYGYTF. The rearrangement uses TRBV2 and TRBJ1-2, with 8 bases fitting TRBD1. In germline, CDR1 is SNHLY, CDR2 FYNNEI. This CDR3 has 15 residues. V gave up 6 bases and J gave up 2 bases; unmatched junction bases: 8.

The rearrangement links TRBV5-6 to TRBJ2-5; 7 nucleotides agree with TRBD1. The J segment lost 2 bases and the V segment lost 4 bases, leaving 5 bases of the junction unmatched. Germline CDR1 reads SGHDT; CDR2 reads YYEEEE. CDR3 size: 14 residues. CDR3 DNA sequence: TGTGCCAGCAGCCCGGCGACAGGGCAAGAGACCCAGTACTTC. This gives the protein CASSPATGQETQYF.

The V call is TRBV7-2, the J call TRBJ2-7; 7 positions match TRBD1. The CDR3 contains 12 residues. V lost 3 bases and J lost 6; bases outside the gene matches: 2. Germline V CDR1 and CDR2: SGHTA, FQGNSA. The CDR3 DNA is TGTGCCAGCAGCTTCGACAGGGCCGAGCAGTACTTC. It is translated as CASSFDRAEQYF.

This chain connects TRBV5-1 to TRBJ2-3; 8 nucleotides match TRBD2. The CDR3 extends over 15 amino acids. Germline trimming cut 1 base from V and 2 bases from J; bases unmatched to any gene: 3. The germline CDR1 and CDR2 sequences are SGHRS and YFSETQ. CDR3: CASSLTSGYTDTQYF. CDR3 coding DNA: TGCGCCAGCAGCTTGACTAGCGGCTACACAGATACGCAGTATTTT.

The chain employs TRBV3-1 (or the pseudogene TRBV3-2) and TRBJ2-7, with 8 positions matching TRBD2. This CDR3 has 16 residues. Looked up from germline, CDR1 is LGHDT and CDR2 is YNNKEL (reference sequence). J was trimmed by 2 bases and V by 5 bases; bases with no gene match: 11. In nucleotides, the CDR3 is TGTGCCAGCAGCGGATCACCTTTGGGACTAGCCTACGAGCAGTACTTC. Protein sequence: CASSGSPLGLAYEQYF.

This clone was counted between two and nine times. This chain joins TRBV2 and TRBJ2-5, with 8 bases matching TRBD1. After removal of 8 bases from V and 4 bases from J, the junction contained 6 bases not matched to a gene. The CDR3 loop spans 13 amino acids. The germline gives CDR1 SNHLY, CDR2 FYNNEI. As DNA, the CDR3 is TGTGCCAGCGGTAAAACAGGGGGAGAGACCCAGTACTTC. Translation gives CASGKTGGETQYF.